The 22 T cell receptor beta chains below come from one sample, sequenced in a study of T cell repertoires in cytomegalovirus infection. TCRdb called the reads again in MiXCR, with one record for every CDR3 protein. The top ten clones hold around 32% of a sample with 100,000 to 150,000 distinct CDR3 sequences, around 25% of them seen once. The antigens for these receptors are not known. Sequenced sample: PBMCs, sequenced either directly or after in vitro stimulation (not recorded which). The receptors come from a human donor in good health (CMV status not recorded). Some clones in this sample may be carry-over from other donors' samples.

This clonotype was seen ten or more times. The V gene is TRBV7-2, the J gene TRBJ1-6; the D gene is possibly TRBD1 (5 bases). CDR1 is SGHTA and CDR2 is FQGNSA in the germline V gene. With 6 bases removed from V and 9 bases from J, the gap between germline ends came to 18 bases. This CDR3 is 15 amino acids long. CDR3 region: CASSMGGGAGSPLHF. The CDR3 nucleotides are TGTGCCAGCAGTATGGGTGGAGGGGCAGGTTCACCCCTCCACTTT.

The J gene is TRBJ2-1, the V gene TRBV29-1; D is unresolved. The CDR3 runs 14 residues. V lost 6 bases and J 0 bases, leaving 12 bases between the germline ends. CDR1 and CDR2 from the germline V gene are SQVTM and ANQGSEA. The CDR3 coding sequence is TGCAGCGTGGCGTGGTCGGGCTCCTACAATGAGCAGTTCTTC. Translation gives CSVAWSGSYNEQFF.

Only a few counts were recorded for this clonotype. This chain links TRBV7-9 with TRBJ2-7, with D perhaps TRBD2 (6 bases). Trimming shortened V by 4 bases and J by 2 bases, and 6 bases separated the two germline ends. The CDR3 runs 12 residues. CDR1 is SEHNR and CDR2 is FQNEAQ in the germline V gene (reference sequence). DNA for the CDR3: TGTGCCAGCAGCTCTAGCGCCTACGAGCAGTACTTC. As protein: CASSSSAYEQYF.

In this sample, this clonotype turned up a few times. The CDR3 region has the DNA TGCGCCAGCAGCCAAGATGGGTCCGCGGTTTACAATGAGCAGTTCTTC. Translating gives CASSQDGSAVYNEQFF. This chain joins TRBV4-1 and TRBJ2-1, with D unclear. This CDR3 contains 16 residues. The V gene's germline CDR1 is MGHRA and CDR2 YSYEKL. V lost 0 bases, J lost 4 bases, and 13 bases lay in between.

A note on this clonotype: This clone may be a read error of a much larger clone one base away. This CDR3 is missing its conserved last phenylalanine or tryptophan, likely due to a read error. This rearrangement joins TRBV7-4 to TRBJ2-7; D gene unclear. V lost 5 bases and J 1 base, leaving 15 bases between the germline ends. Germline V gives CDR1 SGHVT, CDR2 SQSDAQ. CDR3 length: 15 amino acids. As DNA, the CDR3 is TGTGCCAGCAGCGCAGGACCTGATCCTTCCTACGAGCAGTACTCC. This codes for CASSAGPDPSYEQYS.

The chain employs TRBV9 and TRBJ1-2; D perhaps matches TRBD1 (5 bases). The CDR3 is 14 amino acids. V lost 3 bases to trimming and J lost 2 bases, with 11 bases between them. Germline CDR1 is SGDLS and CDR2 is YYNGEE. The CDR3 reads CASSGYEGNYGYTF. CDR3 DNA: TGTGCCAGCAGCGGTTATGAGGGGAACTATGGCTACACCTTC.

This clonotype showed up just a few times. The rearrangement links TRBV2 to TRBJ2-7; 11 bases are a match to TRBD1. V shed 4 bases and J 7 bases; nucleotides not matched to a gene: 9. Germline V lookup: CDR1 SNHLY, CDR2 FYNNEI. The CDR3 sequence is 15 residues long. The DNA for the CDR3 is TGTGCCAGCAGTGCAATCGGACAGGGGGCGGGTGAGCAGTACTTC. Protein: CASSAIGQGAGEQYF.

The rearrangement joins TRBV14 to TRBJ1-1; possible D gene TRBD1, 6 bases. The CDR3 contains 14 residues. V was cut by 5 bases and J by 4 bases, with 14 bases left in between. CDR1 SGHDN and CDR2 FVKESK come from the germline V gene. Here the CDR3 DNA reads TGTGCCAGCAGCAAAACAGGGTTGGGCACTGAAGCTTTCTTT. The encoded protein is CASSKTGLGTEAFF. Full variable domain (missing parts from reference TRBV14 and TRBJ1-1): EAGVTQFPSHSVIEKGQTVTLRCDPISGHDNLYWYRRVMGKEIKFLLHFVKESKQDESGMPNNRFLAERTGGTYSTLKVQPAELEDSGVYFCASSKTGLGTEAFFGQGTRLTVV.

This clonotype has ten or more counts. The chain links TRBV7-8 to TRBJ2-7, with 8 bases lining up with TRBD1. Germline V CDR1 and CDR2: SGHVS, FQNEAQ. Losses at the gene ends were 5 bases for V and 2 bases for J; bases not matched to a gene: 8. There are 15 residues in the CDR3. The CDR3 nucleotides read TGTGCCAGCAGCCCCCAGATGACAGGGGCCTACGAGCAGTACTTC. Translation gives CASSPQMTGAYEQYF.

The chain combines TRBV30 with TRBJ1-2; D may be TRBD1 (6 bases). The CDR3 sequence is 13 residues long. Trimming removed 2 bases at V and 7 bases at J, with 14 bases between. Germline CDR1 and CDR2: GTSNPN and SVGIG (reference sequence). The CDR3 loop reads CAWSRQGSGGYTF. The CDR3 DNA reads TGTGCCTGGAGTAGGCAGGGGAGCGGTGGCTACACCTTC.

This clonotype was observed a handful of times. The J gene is TRBJ2-5, the V gene TRBV19; D gene ambiguous. The CDR3 has 11 residues. CDR1 and CDR2 from the germline V gene are LNHDA and SQIVND (reference sequence). V was pared by 3 bases and J by 5 bases, with 4 bases between. The chain's CDR3 is CASSIRETQYF. The CDR3 DNA sequence: TGTGCCAGTAGTATCCGGGAGACCCAGTACTTC. Full variable domain (rest looked up from reference TRBV19 and TRBJ2-5): DGGITQSPKYLFRKEGQNVTLSCEQNLNHDAMYWYRQDPGQGLRLIYYSQIVNDFQKGDIAEGYSVSREKKESFPLTVTSAQKNPTAFYLCASSIRETQYFGPGTRLLVL.

This clonotype was detected only a few times. The chain employs TRBV7-8 and TRBJ2-3; D gene unclear. Germline V lookup: CDR1 SGHVS, CDR2 FQNEAQ. V was pared by 5 bases and J by 4 bases, with 10 bases between. CDR3 size: 13 residues. Here the CDR3 reads CASSALPADTQYF. As DNA, the CDR3 is TGTGCCAGCAGCGCGCTACCAGCAGATACGCAGTATTTT.

The chain carries TRBV14 and TRBJ1-2, with D maybe TRBD1 (5 bases). Germline V lookup: CDR1 SGHDN, CDR2 FVKESK. V lost 4 bases and J lost 8, with 14 bases in between. This CDR3 contains 13 residues. The CDR3 DNA sequence: TGTGCCAGCAGCCGGGACGGGGGAAGCGGCTACACCTTC. This sequence encodes CASSRDGGSGYTF.

This clonotype was detected many times. CDR3 DNA sequence: TGTGCCAGCAGCTATGCCGGATCGTCTGGGTCGCGCACAGATACGCAGTATTTT. Amino acids: CASSYAGSSGSRTDTQYF. The rearrangement joins TRBV7-2 to TRBJ2-3; D unclear. Germline assignment: CDR1 SGHTA and CDR2 FQGNSA. V was cut by 4 bases and J by 1 base, with 21 bases left in between. CDR3 length: 18 amino acids.

With respect to this clonotype: A much larger clone sits a single nucleotide away, making a read error possible. The rearrangement joins TRBV18 to TRBJ1-6; the D gene is possibly TRBD1 (5 bases). The CDR3 contains 14 residues. CDR1 and CDR2 (germline): KGHSH, LQKENI. Written as DNA, the CDR3 is TGTACCAGCTCACCATCAGGGAACAATTCACCCCTCCACTTT. It encodes CTSSPSGNNSPLHF.

This clonotype appeared a few times. The CDR3 region has the DNA TGTGCCAGCTCACCACTCACAGCAACTGAAGCTTTCTTT. Translation: CASSPLTATEAFF. J is TRBJ1-1 and V is TRBV18; D is unresolved. Germline assignment: CDR1 KGHSH and CDR2 LQKENI. V was trimmed by 1 base and J by 5 bases, leaving 8 bases between them. This CDR3 contains 13 residues.

The chain has TRBV7-2 and TRBJ2-4; 10 nucleotides agree with TRBD1. CDR1 is SGHTA, CDR2 FQGNSA, per germline. The CDR3 is 14 residues long. J was trimmed by 8 bases and V by 5 bases; bases with no gene match: 6. Here the CDR3 reads CASSVGQGRDIQYF. CDR3 DNA sequence: TGTGCCAGCAGCGTGGGACAGGGGCGCGACATTCAGTACTTC.

This clonotype has only a few counts. This chain uses TRBV6-4 with TRBJ2-6; 8 bases are a match to TRBD1. Germline CDR1 is MRHNA and CDR2 is SNTAGT. After removal of 2 bases from V and 0 bases from J, the junction contained 0 bases not matched to a gene. The CDR3 spans 16 residues. Written as DNA, the CDR3 is TGTGCCAGCAGTGACGACAGGGGCTCTGGGGCCAACGTCCTGACTTTC. This encodes CASSDDRGSGANVLTF.

This CDR3 reads CASSPPGQVIRTEAFF. The CDR3 nucleotides read TGTGCCAGCTCACCTCCGGGACAGGTTATTCGCACTGAAGCTTTCTTT. The chain employs TRBV18 and TRBJ1-1, with 8 bases that match TRBD1. With 3 bases clipped from V and 4 bases from J, the junction kept 10 bases outside the gene matches. Germline V lookup: CDR1 KGHSH, CDR2 LQKENI. The CDR3 has 16 residues.

This chain connects TRBV5-4 to TRBJ2-2, with D unresolved. Germline V gene data show CDR1 as SGHNT and CDR2 as YYREEE (reference sequence). V dropped 4 bases and J dropped 8 bases, with 12 bases sitting between them. The CDR3 contains 13 residues. The CDR3 loop reads CASSTRWQGELFF. The CDR3 DNA sequence: TGTGCCAGCAGCACCAGGTGGCAAGGGGAGCTGTTTTTT.

This clonotype appeared a few times. For the CDR3, the DNA is TGTGCCAGCAGTGATCAGGGCAGGGTAACCGGGGAGCTGTTTTTT. This sequence encodes CASSDQGRVTGELFF. The chain combines TRBV25-1 with TRBJ2-2, with D perhaps TRBD1 (5 bases). CDR1 is MGHDK, CDR2 SYGVNS, per germline. CDR3 length: 15 residues. Deletions cut 3 bases from V and 5 bases from J, with 13 bases between.

This clonotype was picked up a small number of times. The rearrangement joins TRBV5-4 to TRBJ1-3, with no clear D. V shed 0 bases and J shed 2 bases, with 6 bases lying between them. The CDR3 extends over 14 amino acids. CDR1 is SGHNT, CDR2 YYREEE, per germline (reference sequence). In DNA, the CDR3 is TGTGCCAGCAGCTTGGGGCAGACTGGAAACACCATATATTTT. Its protein product is CASSLGQTGNTIYF.